A single sample is the source of the 10 T cell receptor beta chains below, sequenced in a study of T cells after yellow fever vaccination. TCRdb independently ran MiXCR on the 5' RACE reads; one entry per CDR3 protein. The sample carries some 100,000 distinct CDR3 sequences, 8.9% recorded once. The material sequenced was CD8+ T cells not binding an NS4B(214-222) dextramer, sorted from PBMCs, taken around 14 days after the first yellow fever vaccination. These receptors were obtained from a man between 18 and 29 years old who received the YFV17D yellow fever vaccine.

The genes are TRBV7-9 and TRBJ2-1, with TRBD2 matching over 7 bases. Germline lookup yields CDR1 SEHNR and CDR2 FQNEAQ (reference sequence). J gave up 9 bases and V 3 bases, and 11 bases lay outside the gene matches. CDR3 length: 15 amino acids. CDR3 loop: CASSFLSGAVGEQFF. CDR3 nucleotides: TGTGCCAGCAGCTTCCTGAGCGGGGCGGTAGGTGAGCAGTTCTTC. Full variable domain (outside the CDR3, taken from reference TRBV7-9 and TRBJ2-1): DTGVSQNPRHKITKRGQNVTFRCDPISEHNRLYWYRQTLGQGPEFLTYFQNEAQLEKSRLLSDRFSAERPKGSFSTLEIQRTEQGDSAMYLCASSFLSGAVGEQFFGPGTRLTVL.

This clonotype has more than one count but fewer than ten. The chain links TRBV7-8 to TRBJ1-1; D unclear. Trimming removed 1 base at V and 2 bases at J, with 8 bases between. The CDR3 has 14 amino acids. The germline gives CDR1 SGHVS, CDR2 FQNEAQ. CDR3 sequence: CASSLGGINTEAFF. The CDR3 DNA reads as TGTGCCAGCAGCTTAGGGGGAATCAACACTGAAGCTTTCTTT.

This clonotype was detected a few times. V usage is TRBV29-1 and J usage is TRBJ1-2; no definite D call. The CDR3 loop spans 14 amino acids. The V gene's germline CDR1 is SQVTM and CDR2 ANQGSEA. Trimming took off 0 bases at V and 0 bases at J, with 8 bases between the two ends. The CDR3 nucleotides are TGCAGCGTTGAAGATGAACGCACTAACTATGGCTACACCTTC. This sequence encodes CSVEDERTNYGYTF.

Many counts were recorded for this clonotype. The CDR3 bases are TGCAGTGCCCGCTTCGAGTTTTACAATGAGCAGTTCTTC. It specifies CSARFEFYNEQFF. This chain connects TRBV20-1 to TRBJ2-1; D not certain. The ends were cut back, 6 bases at V and 4 bases at J, with 13 bases in the middle. The V gene's germline CDR1 is DFQATT and CDR2 SNEGSKA (reference sequence). CDR3 length equals 13 residues.

This clonotype was seen at least ten times. This chain links TRBV6-6 with TRBJ2-7; D may be TRBD2 (6 bases). The CDR3 runs 13 residues. Deletions cut 6 bases from V and 0 bases from J, with 9 bases between. Germline V gives CDR1 MNHNY, CDR2 SVGAGI (reference sequence). For the CDR3, the DNA is TGTGCCAGCAGCTTCGGGAGCTCCTACGAGCAGTACGTC. Translated, it gives CASSFGSSYEQYV.

This clonotype was observed a handful of times. V is TRBV7-7 and J is TRBJ2-2; the match to TRBD1 covers 7 bases. Trimming cost V 1 base and J 3 bases; bases outside gene matches: 11. The germline V gene encodes CDR1 SSHAT and CDR2 FNYEAQ (reference sequence). The CDR3 runs to 18 residues. The CDR3 region is CASSLVGANRGDTGELFF. CDR3 DNA: TGTGCCAGCAGCTTAGTAGGGGCTAACAGGGGAGACACCGGGGAGCTGTTTTTT.

The rearrangement joins TRBV5-1 to TRBJ2-2; D remains ambiguous. Trimming removed 4 bases from V and 0 bases from J, with 13 bases in between. The CDR3 length is 16 residues. Looked up from germline, CDR1 is SGHRS and CDR2 is YFSETQ. The CDR3 here is CASSADIAANTGELFF. In nucleotides, the CDR3 is TGCGCCAGCAGCGCCGACATAGCCGCGAACACCGGGGAGCTGTTTTTT.

This chain uses TRBV24-1 with TRBJ2-1, with D perhaps matching TRBD2 (6 bases). Germline CDR1 reads KGHDR; CDR2 reads SFDVKD. CDR3 length equals 15 residues. V was pared by 3 bases and J by 6 bases, with 14 bases between. The CDR3 DNA reads TGTGCCACCAGTGATGGCCCCGGGGGTCGCAATGAGCAGTTCTTC. Protein product: CATSDGPGGRNEQFF.

This clonotype was picked up a small number of times. The CDR3 DNA reads as TGTGCCAGCAGCTTGGCAGTTGGAACTGAAGCTTTCTTT. It translates to CASSLAVGTEAFF. The chain combines TRBV5-8 with TRBJ1-1; D unclear. This CDR3 spans 13 amino acids. From germline, CDR1 is SGHTS and CDR2 YDEGEE. V lost 0 bases, J lost 5 bases, and 8 bases lay in between.

This clonotype was seen repeatedly, ten times or more. The J gene is TRBJ1-1, the V gene TRBV7-9; D may be TRBD1 (5 bases). The CDR3 totals 14 residues. CDR1 SEHNR and CDR2 FQNEAQ come from the germline V gene (reference sequence). Trimming left V 2 bases short and J 5 bases short, with 12 bases between. The CDR3 loop is CASSLWGTGTEAFF. The CDR3 coding sequence is TGTGCCAGCAGCTTATGGGGGACCGGGACTGAAGCTTTCTTT. Drawing the rest from reference TRBV7-9 and TRBJ1-1, the complete variable domain is DTGVSQNPRHKITKRGQNVTFRCDPISEHNRLYWYRQTLGQGPEFLTYFQNEAQLEKSRLLSDRFSAERPKGSFSTLEIQRTEQGDSAMYLCASSLWGTGTEAFFGQGTRLTVV.